The sequence of this TCR beta chain was determined in a study of blood T cells in healthy people across ages. Overall study results and limits: Because donor CMV status was unknown, expanded clonotype changes were possibly confounded. A conclusive naive versus antigen-experienced comparison was prevented by the unsorted PBMCs.

Primed by a sample-barcoded 5' primer and a J-beta primer mix, a second PCR proceeded for roughly 6 to 12 cycles. TCRdb recomputed calls from the 5' RACE reads with MiXCR, one row per CDR3 protein. The data contain over 1,300,000 distinct CDR3 sequences, around 59% of them seen just once; the ten biggest clones take up over 6.5%. Concerning this clonotype itself: The antigen remains undetermined.

The clonotype originates from a man between 18 and 35 years old in good health. The sequencing input was blood.

CDR3 sequence reads: CSARRGEAYNEQFF. For the CDR3, the DNA is TGCAGTGCTAGACGCGGGGAAGCCTACAATGAGCAGTTCTTC. This sequence joins TRBV20-1 and TRBJ2-1; possible D gene TRBD2, 6 bases. Trimming removed 2 bases from V and 2 bases from J, with 10 bases in between. The CDR3 consists of 14 residues. CDR1 is DFQATT, CDR2 SNEGSKA, per germline (reference sequence).